This TCR beta chain was found in a study of CD8 T cell repertoires and HIV-1 epitope variants. V gave up 6 bases and J gave up 3 bases; unmatched junction bases: 5. The CDR3 extends over 15 amino acids. The V gene's germline CDR1 is MDHEN and CDR2 SYDVKM. To note about this clone: Its antigen is currently unknown.

Produced via immunoSEQ multiplex PCR; TCRdb's table is partial and in-frame only. Counted here are approximately 5,100 clones, roughly 69% occurring once; the ten biggest clones make up approximately 40%. This TCR derives from a male donor with HIV. The sequenced sample was cultured CD8+ T cells derived from PBMCs. The chain is built from TRBV28 and TRBJ1-6; 7 bases line up with TRBD1. The CDR3 region has the DNA TGTGCCAGCAGGGGGGACAGCAGCTATAATTCACCCCTCCACTTT. Encoded protein: CASRGDSSYNSPLHF.